This T cell receptor (beta chain) was sequenced for a study of blood T cell repertoires in COVID-19. Assay used: immunoSEQ multiplex PCR; TCRdb lists only in-frame clones, some missing. Among 150,000 to 200,000 clones listed, over 75% were seen once. This CDR3 has 17 residues. The V and J ends lost 2 bases and 5 bases, in that order; junction bases with no gene match: 10. CDR1 is MDHEN, CDR2 SYDVKM, per germline. The chain joins TRBV28 to TRBJ2-2; 8 positions match TRBD1. The sample taken for sequencing was PBMCs or T cells enriched from blood (not recorded which). The TCR originated in a woman between 18 and 30 years old who had recovered from COVID-19. CDR3 sequence (DNA): TGTGCCAGCAGTTTAAATGGAGGGACAGGTGCTACCGGGGAGCTGTTTTTT. Translated: CASSLNGGTGATGELFF.